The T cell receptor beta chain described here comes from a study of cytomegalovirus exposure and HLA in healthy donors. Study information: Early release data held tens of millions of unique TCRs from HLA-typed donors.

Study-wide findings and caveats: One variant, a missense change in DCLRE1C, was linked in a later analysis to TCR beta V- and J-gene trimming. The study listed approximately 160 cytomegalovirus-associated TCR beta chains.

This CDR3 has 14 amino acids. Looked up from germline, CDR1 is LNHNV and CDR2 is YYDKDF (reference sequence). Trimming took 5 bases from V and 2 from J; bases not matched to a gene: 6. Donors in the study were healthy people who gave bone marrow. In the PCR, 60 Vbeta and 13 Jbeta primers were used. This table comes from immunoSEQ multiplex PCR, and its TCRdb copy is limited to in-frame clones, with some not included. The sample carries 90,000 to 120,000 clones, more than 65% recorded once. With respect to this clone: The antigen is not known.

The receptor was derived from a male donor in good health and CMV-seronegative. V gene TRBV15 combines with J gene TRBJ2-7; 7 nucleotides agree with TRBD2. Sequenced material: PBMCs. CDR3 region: CATSWRERAYEQYF. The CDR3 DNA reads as TGTGCCACCAGCTGGCGGGAGAGGGCCTACGAGCAGTACTTC.